These T cell receptor beta chains were read from a single sample in a study of T cells in localized non-small cell lung cancer. The repertoire was sequenced with immunoSEQ multiplex PCR; TCRdb's copy has only in-frame clones and lacks some. The table shows 30,000 to 40,000 clones, with roughly nine tenths occurring only once. The sequencing here drew on peripheral blood, taken before any cancer treatment. The receptors originated from a man between 40 and 70 years old with stage I lung adenocarcinoma. Both conserved end residues are part of each CDR3.

J gene	V gene	CDR3 length	CDR3 protein
TRBJ1-4	TRBV23-1	15	CASSQSHPTNEKLFF
TRBJ2-1	TRBV6-4	13	CASSDSDNNEQFF
TRBJ1-1	TRBV7-8	20	CASRHWTGGPTSLVNTEAFF
TRBJ2-7	TRBV9	14	CASSVGDNSYEQYF
TRBJ2-7	TRBV7-6	11	CASSLGIEQYF
TRBJ2-7	TRBV5-6	14	CASSAGTATYEQYF
TRBJ2-1	TRBV10-3	15	CAISAAGGIYNEQFF
TRBJ2-1	TRBV7-2	15	CASSQTSGVHNEQFF
TRBJ2-2	TRBV15	17	CATSRGTGARGTGELFF
TRBJ1-5	TRBV2	13	CASIGQRDQPQHF
TRBJ1-5	TRBV6-5	13	CASGLRGNQPQHF
TRBJ2-7	TRBV6-1	12	CASATGVGEQYF
TRBJ1-3	TRBV21-1	14	CADRYAESGNTIYF
TRBJ1-2	TRBV4-1	16	CASSQVGRDSVYGYTF
TRBJ1-5	TRBV6-6	16	CASSYSGGTGGQPQHF
TRBJ1-1	TRBV7-2	15	CASSFRKPMNTEAFF
TRBJ1-1	TRBV15	20	CATSRNPAGQGGFMNTEAFF
TRBJ1-1	TRBV7-8	16	CASSLRVARLNTEAFF
TRBJ1-2	TRBV5-5	13	CASNEQGAYGYTF
TRBJ1-4	TRBV6-1	12	CASSPGTSKLFF
TRBJ2-3	TRBV25-1	16	CASSLTWTLSTDTQYF
TRBJ1-3	TRBV6-6	13	CASPSGTGNTIYF